This TCR beta chain is drawn from a study of T cells in Graves' hyperthyroidism and ophthalmopathy. There were TCR beta CDR3 regions amplified from RNA transcripts. The HTBI primer set served for first-round RT-PCR of the TCR CDR3. Each CDR3 protein gets one entry after TCRdb re-called the multiplex PCR reads with MiXCR. The sample consists of 300,000 to 500,000 distinct CDR3 sequences, about an eighth of them appearing once. This CDR3 has 18 amino acids. Germline CDR1 is SGDLS and CDR2 is YYNGEE. The V gene end was trimmed by 0 bases and the J gene end by 1 base; junction bases not matched to a gene: 8.

The sample taken for sequencing was blood. The chain links TRBV9 to TRBJ2-4, with 9 positions matching TRBD1. This TCR derives from a man between 45 and 60 years old with Graves' ophthalmopathy. CDR3 sequence reads: CASSVDGQGSTAKNIQYF. CDR3 nucleotides: TGTGCCAGCAGCGTAGACGGACAGGGGTCGACGGCCAAAAACATTCAGTACTTC.